The clone carrying this T cell receptor beta chain came up a few times. What it binds is not known. TCRdb used MiXCR to reprocess the 5' RACE reads, holding one entry per CDR3 protein. The sample has about 270,000 distinct CDR3 sequences; 32% are singletons. The data derive from a study of CD8 T cells in ankylosing spondylitis. Whole-study findings and limits: Past studies reported some motif variants in reactive arthritis synovial fluid and blood. For ankylosing spondylitis blood, a TCR beta motif of fewer than 10 highly homologous variants appeared characteristic. Reported data indicate significant enrichment of disease-linked clones within matched ankylosing spondylitis synovial fluid. Disease-linked clones were CD8+ and relatively rare in peripheral blood.

The CDR3 has 18 residues. The germline V gene encodes CDR1 MGHRA and CDR2 YSYEKL. Trimming took 1 base from V and 0 from J; bases not matched to a gene: 2. This TCR derives from a male donor with ankylosing spondylitis or in good health (not recorded which). Sequencing was carried out using blood, either unsorted or a sorted T cell fraction (not recorded which). The chain has TRBV4-1 and TRBJ2-4, with TRBD2 matching over 14 bases. DNA of the CDR3: TGCGCCAGCAGCCAAGGGACTAGCGGGGGGTCAGCCAAAAACATTCAGTACTTC. Amino acids: CASSQGTSGGSAKNIQYF.